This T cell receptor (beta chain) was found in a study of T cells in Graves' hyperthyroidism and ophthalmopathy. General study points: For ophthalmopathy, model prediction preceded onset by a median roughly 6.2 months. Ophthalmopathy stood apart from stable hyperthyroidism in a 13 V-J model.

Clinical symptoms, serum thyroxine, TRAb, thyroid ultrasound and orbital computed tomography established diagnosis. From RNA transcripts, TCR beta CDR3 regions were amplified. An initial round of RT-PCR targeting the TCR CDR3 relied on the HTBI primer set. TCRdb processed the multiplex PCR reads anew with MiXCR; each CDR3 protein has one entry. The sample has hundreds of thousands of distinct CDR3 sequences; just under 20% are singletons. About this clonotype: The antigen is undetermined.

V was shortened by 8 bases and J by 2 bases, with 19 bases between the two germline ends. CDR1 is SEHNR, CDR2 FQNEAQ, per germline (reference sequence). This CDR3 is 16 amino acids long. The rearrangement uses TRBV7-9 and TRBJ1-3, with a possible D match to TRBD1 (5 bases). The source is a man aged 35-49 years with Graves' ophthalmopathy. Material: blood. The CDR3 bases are TGTGCCAGCCAGCGCTTCCAGGGTAGAGCTGGAAACACCATATATTTT. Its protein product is CASQRFQGRAGNTIYF.